These 9 T cell receptor beta chains were all obtained from the same sample, sequenced in a study of T cells in Graves' hyperthyroidism and ophthalmopathy. TCR beta CDR3 sequences were amplified from RNA transcripts. HTBI primers were employed in a first-round RT-PCR of the TCR CDR3. In TCRdb, the multiplex PCR reads were re-called with MiXCR into one record per CDR3 protein. The sample consists of 560,000 or so distinct CDR3 sequences, just under 20% of them appearing once. The material sequenced was blood. These receptors were taken from a man in his forties with Graves' ophthalmopathy.

The sample holds many counts of this clonotype. Mismatch with germline at one junction end may stem from a read error. As DNA, the CDR3 is TGTGCCAGCAGTTTGAGGGGAGATCAGCCCCAGCATTTT. It specifies CASSLRGDQPQHF. V is TRBV5-1 and J is TRBJ1-5, with D possibly being TRBD1 (5 bases). Germline V lookup: CDR1 SGHRS, CDR2 YFSETQ. The CDR3 is 13 residues long.

This clonotype showed up many times. The chain couples TRBV2 to TRBJ2-7; D is possibly TRBD1 or TRBD2 (5 bases each). CDR3 length: 16 residues. The V gene's germline CDR1 is SNHLY and CDR2 FYNNEI. V shed 5 bases and J shed 1 base, with 18 bases lying between them. The CDR3 nucleotides are TGTGCCAGCAGTCGGGACCCTATGGGGAGTTCCTACGAGCAGTACTTC. Translated: CASSRDPMGSSYEQYF.

The V and J genes are TRBV11-2 and TRBJ1-1, with D unresolved. CDR3 length: 13 amino acids. The V and J ends lost 3 bases and 1 base respectively, with 6 bases between them. Germline V lookup: CDR1 SGHAT, CDR2 FQNNGV. This chain's CDR3 is CASSFHQNTEAFF. In DNA, the CDR3 is TGTGCCAGCAGCTTTCACCAGAACACTGAAGCTTTCTTT.

At least ten counts were recorded for this clonotype. V usage is TRBV11-1 and J usage is TRBJ2-7; D remains unclear. CDR1 is SGHAT, CDR2 FQDESV, per germline (reference sequence). The CDR3 runs 15 residues. V dropped 2 bases and J dropped 3 bases, with 14 bases sitting between them. CDR3 region: CASSLRFGNDYEQYF. Written as DNA, the CDR3 is TGTGCCAGCAGCTTAAGGTTTGGAAACGACTACGAGCAGTACTTC.

The chain joins TRBV25-1 to TRBJ1-2; D is possibly TRBD1 (5 bases). CDR3 length: 13 amino acids. V lost 3 bases and J 8 bases, leaving 13 bases between the germline ends. Germline CDR1 and CDR2: MGHDK and SYGVNS. In nucleotides, the CDR3 is TGTGCCAGCAGTGACCAGGGCCCAGGCGGCTACACCTTC. It is translated as CASSDQGPGGYTF.

This clonotype came up many times. The chain carries TRBV7-8 and TRBJ2-1; 11 nucleotides line up with TRBD1. The germline V gene encodes CDR1 SGHVS and CDR2 FQNEAQ. After removal of 6 bases from V and 8 bases from J, the junction contained 9 bases not matched to a gene. The CDR3 has 15 amino acids. This CDR3 reads CASRTRGQGGDEQFF. For the CDR3, the DNA is TGTGCCAGCAGGACTAGGGGACAGGGGGGCGATGAGCAGTTCTTC. Variable domain in full (rest from reference TRBV7-8 and TRBJ2-1): GAGVSQSPRYKVAKRGQDVALRCDPISGHVSLFWYQQALGQGPEFLTYFQNEAQLDKSGLPSDRFFAERPEGSVSTLKIQRTQQEDSAVYLCASRTRGQGGDEQFFGPGTRLTVL.

In this sample, this clonotype turned up many times. The chain is built from TRBV11-2 and TRBJ2-5, with TRBD2 as a possible D gene (7 bases). The CDR3 runs to 15 residues. Trimming took 3 bases from V and 5 from J, leaving 16 bases between them. CDR1 is SGHAT and CDR2 is FQNNGV in the germline V gene. As DNA, the CDR3 is TGTGCCAGCAGCTTGTCACCGGGGGGCCCTGAGACCCAGTACTTC. It is translated as CASSLSPGGPETQYF.

Comment on this clonotype: Given a much more abundant clone one base away, this may be a read error. This CDR3 is CASSFQGGNYGYTF. CDR3 in DNA: TGCGCCAGCAGCTTTCAGGGTGGTAACTATGGCTACACCTTC. The rearrangement uses TRBV5-1 and TRBJ1-2; D may be TRBD1 (5 bases). The CDR3 runs 14 residues. V was clipped by 2 bases and J by 1 base, with 9 bases between them. Germline CDR1 reads SGHRS; CDR2 reads YFSETQ.

In its sample, this clonotype was seen many times. This chain links TRBV15 with TRBJ2-1; the D is unclear. V lost 0 bases and J 9 bases, leaving 9 bases between the germline ends. Germline V lookup: CDR1 LNHNV, CDR2 YYDKDF (reference sequence). This CDR3 spans 13 amino acids. This CDR3 reads CATSRDLASEQFF. The CDR3 DNA follows: TGTGCCACCAGCAGAGATCTGGCTTCTGAGCAGTTCTTC.